The 11 T cell receptor beta chains in this list originate from one sample, sequenced in a study of identifying expanded T cells in peripheral blood. TCRdb's copy holds only in-frame clones and misses some; the assay was immunoSEQ multiplex PCR. This sample has approximately 100,000 clones, with roughly 90% found just once. The sample comprised blood. Every receptor here comes from a person aged 18-69 years in good health.

The chain couples TRBV7-2 to TRBJ2-1, with 8 positions matching TRBD2. Germline V gene lookup returns CDR1 SGHTA and CDR2 FQGNSA. With V trimmed by 5 bases and J by 6 bases, 12 bases remained unmatched. The CDR3 is made up of 16 amino acids. Written as DNA, the CDR3 is TGTGCCAGCAGCCGTTCGGGGAGCGGGAGATTCAATGAGCAGTTCTTC. It is translated as CASSRSGSGRFNEQFF.

Worth noting for this clone: Being one base from a much bigger clone, this may be a read error. The rearrangement uses TRBV9 and TRBJ1-5; tentatively, D is TRBD1 (5 bases). This CDR3 has 14 residues. The ends were cut back, 0 bases at V and 2 bases at J, with 6 bases in the middle. Per the germline V gene, CDR1 is SGDLS and CDR2 is YYNGEE. The CDR3 reads CASSVEGGNQPQHF. The CDR3 DNA sequence: TGTGCCAGCAGCGTAGAAGGGGGCAATCAGCCCCAGCATTTT.

The rearrangement joins TRBV6-1 to TRBJ1-5; 7 bases agree with TRBD1. The V and J ends lost 5 bases and 7 bases, in that order; junction bases with no gene match: 8. Germline V CDR1 and CDR2: MNHNS, SASEGT. CDR3 length equals 14 residues. The CDR3 nucleotides are TGTGCCAGCAGTCACAGGGGAGCATGGCAGCCCCAGCATTTT. Its translation: CASSHRGAWQPQHF.

The chain links TRBV7-3 to TRBJ2-3; the match to TRBD2 covers 16 bases. Germline CDR1 is SGHTA and CDR2 is FQGTGA. J was trimmed by 3 bases and V by 5 bases; bases with no gene match: 8. The CDR3 is 18 amino acids. The CDR3 loop reads CASSPGTSGREYTDTQYF. DNA for the CDR3: TGTGCCAGCAGCCCCGGGACTAGCGGGAGGGAATATACAGATACGCAGTATTTT.

The V and J genes are TRBV6-6 and TRBJ2-7, with D unresolved. This CDR3 contains 15 residues. In germline, CDR1 is MNHNY, CDR2 SVGAGI (reference sequence). The V end lost 0 bases, the J end lost 3 bases, and 12 bases lay between the germline ends. The CDR3 loop is CASSYSWGSNYEQYF. The CDR3 DNA sequence: TGTGCCAGCAGTTACTCTTGGGGATCCAACTACGAGCAGTACTTC.

J is TRBJ1-1 and V is TRBV28; D might be TRBD1 (5 bases). The CDR3 length is 14 residues. Deletions cut 1 base from V and 4 bases from J, with 10 bases between. CDR1 and CDR2 (germline): MDHEN, SYDVKM. The CDR3 is CASSLYVDTTEAFF. The CDR3 DNA is TGTGCCAGCAGTTTATACGTGGACACCACTGAAGCTTTCTTT.

J is TRBJ2-7 and V is TRBV29-1; 12 nucleotides agree with TRBD2. The length of the CDR3 is 16 residues. V dropped 1 base and J dropped 0; count of bases not matched to a gene: 4. Germline V CDR1 and CDR2: SQVTM, ANQGSEA. The DNA of the CDR3 is TGCAGCGTTGAAGGGGGACTAGCGGGCGCCTCCTACGAGCAGTACTTC. It yields the protein CSVEGGLAGASYEQYF.

This chain joins TRBV15 and TRBJ1-2; the D gene is possibly TRBD1 (5 bases). The CDR3 runs to 15 residues. The V and J ends lost 4 bases and 4 bases respectively, with 16 bases between them. Germline CDR1 reads LNHNV; CDR2 reads YYDKDF (reference sequence). The CDR3 DNA is TGTGCCACCAGCATTTCCGCCGGGACTTTCTATGGCTACACCTTC. It specifies CATSISAGTFYGYTF.

The chain combines TRBV28 with TRBJ1-4, with 11 bases lining up with TRBD1. Germline CDR1 is MDHEN and CDR2 is SYDVKM. The CDR3 consists of 15 residues. Germline trimming cut 4 bases from V and 8 bases from J; bases unmatched to any gene: 6. The CDR3 loop is CASSSSGTGGEKLFF. The CDR3 nucleotides are TGTGCCAGCAGTTCCTCCGGGACAGGGGGGGAAAAACTGTTTTTT.

The chain combines TRBV5-1 with TRBJ2-3, with 7 bases identical to TRBD1. Germline V lookup: CDR1 SGHRS, CDR2 YFSETQ. The length of the CDR3 is 13 residues. V was pared by 4 bases and J by 4 bases, with 3 bases of the junction left unmatched. This CDR3 is CASSDRAADTQYF. The CDR3 DNA reads TGCGCCAGCAGCGACAGGGCGGCAGATACGCAGTATTTT.

This clone was detected only once. This sequence joins TRBV28 and TRBJ2-3; possible D gene TRBD2, 6 bases. Trimming shortened V by 1 base and J by 0 bases, and 8 bases separated the two germline ends. The CDR3 totals 15 residues. Germline values: CDR1 MDHEN, CDR2 SYDVKM. The DNA of the CDR3 is TGTGCCAGCAGTTTATCGGGGGTCAGCACAGATACGCAGTATTTT. This encodes CASSLSGVSTDTQYF.